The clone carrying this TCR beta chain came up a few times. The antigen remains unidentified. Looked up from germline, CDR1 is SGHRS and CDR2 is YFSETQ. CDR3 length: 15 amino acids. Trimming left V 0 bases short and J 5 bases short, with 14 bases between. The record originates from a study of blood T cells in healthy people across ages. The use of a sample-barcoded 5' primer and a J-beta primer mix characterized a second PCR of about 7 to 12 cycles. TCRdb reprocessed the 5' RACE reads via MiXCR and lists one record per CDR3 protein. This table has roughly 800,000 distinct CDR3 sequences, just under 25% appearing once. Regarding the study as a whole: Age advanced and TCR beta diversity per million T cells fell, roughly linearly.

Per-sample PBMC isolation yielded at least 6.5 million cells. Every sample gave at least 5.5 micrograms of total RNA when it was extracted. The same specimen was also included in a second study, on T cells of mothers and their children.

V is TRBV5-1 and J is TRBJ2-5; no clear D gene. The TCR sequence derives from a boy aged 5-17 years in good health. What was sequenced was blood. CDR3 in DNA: TGCGCCAGCAGCTTGGTGGCCCCGAGGACCGAGACCCAGTACTTC. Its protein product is CASSLVAPRTETQYF.